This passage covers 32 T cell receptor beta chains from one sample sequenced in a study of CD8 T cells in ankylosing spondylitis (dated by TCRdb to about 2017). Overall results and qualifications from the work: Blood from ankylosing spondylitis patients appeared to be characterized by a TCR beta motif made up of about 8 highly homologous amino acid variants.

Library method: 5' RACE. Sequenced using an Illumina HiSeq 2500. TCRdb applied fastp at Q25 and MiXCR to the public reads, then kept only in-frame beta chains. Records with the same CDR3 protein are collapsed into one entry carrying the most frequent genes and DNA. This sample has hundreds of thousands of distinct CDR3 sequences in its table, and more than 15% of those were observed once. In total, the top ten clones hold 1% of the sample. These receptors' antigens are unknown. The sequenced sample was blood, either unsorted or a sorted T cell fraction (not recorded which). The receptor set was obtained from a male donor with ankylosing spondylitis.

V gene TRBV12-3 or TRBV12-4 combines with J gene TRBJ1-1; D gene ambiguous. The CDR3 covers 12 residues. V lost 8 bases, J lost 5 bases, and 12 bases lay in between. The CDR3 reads CASLREVTEAFF. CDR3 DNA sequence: TGTGCCAGCCTGCGGGAGGTGACTGAAGCTTTCTTT.

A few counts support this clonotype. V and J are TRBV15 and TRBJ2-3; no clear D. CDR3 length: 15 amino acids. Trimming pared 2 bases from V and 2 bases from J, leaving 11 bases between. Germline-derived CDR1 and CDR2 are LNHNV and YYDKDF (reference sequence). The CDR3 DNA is TGTGCCACCAGCAGACGTCCGGAGCCCACAGATACGCAGTATTTT. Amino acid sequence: CATSRRPEPTDTQYF.

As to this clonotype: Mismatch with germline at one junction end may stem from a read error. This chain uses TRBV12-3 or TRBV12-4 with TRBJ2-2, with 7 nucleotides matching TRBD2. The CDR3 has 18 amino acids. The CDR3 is CARSPLALAARRAGELFF. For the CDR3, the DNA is TGTGCCCGCAGCCCACTGGCCCTAGCGGCTAGAAGGGCCGGGGAGCTGTTTTTT.

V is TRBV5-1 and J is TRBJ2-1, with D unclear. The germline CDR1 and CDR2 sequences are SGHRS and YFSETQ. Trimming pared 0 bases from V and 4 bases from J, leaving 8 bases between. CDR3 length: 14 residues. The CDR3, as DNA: TGCGCCAGCAGCTTGGCCCAATTTTACAATGAGCAGTTCTTC. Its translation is CASSLAQFYNEQFF.

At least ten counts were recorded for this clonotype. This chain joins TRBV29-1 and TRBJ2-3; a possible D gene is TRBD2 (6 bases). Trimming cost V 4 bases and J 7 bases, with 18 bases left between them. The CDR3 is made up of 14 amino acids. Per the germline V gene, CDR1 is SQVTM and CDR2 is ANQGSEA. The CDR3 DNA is TGCAGCGTTGCCCCGACGGGGGTCCTTAATACGCAGTATTTT. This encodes CSVAPTGVLNTQYF.

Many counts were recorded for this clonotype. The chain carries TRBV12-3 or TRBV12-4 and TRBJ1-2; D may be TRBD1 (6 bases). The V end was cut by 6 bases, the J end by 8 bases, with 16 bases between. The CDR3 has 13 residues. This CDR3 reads CASRPFGGLGYTF. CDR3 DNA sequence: TGTGCCAGCAGACCCTTCGGGGGCCTCGGCTACACCTTC.

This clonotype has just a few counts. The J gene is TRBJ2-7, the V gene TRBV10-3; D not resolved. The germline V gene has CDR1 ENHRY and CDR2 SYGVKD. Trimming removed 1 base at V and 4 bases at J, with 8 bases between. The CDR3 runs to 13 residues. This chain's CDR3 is CAISELVEYEQYF. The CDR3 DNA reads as TGTGCCATCAGTGAGTTGGTGGAGTACGAGCAGTACTTC.

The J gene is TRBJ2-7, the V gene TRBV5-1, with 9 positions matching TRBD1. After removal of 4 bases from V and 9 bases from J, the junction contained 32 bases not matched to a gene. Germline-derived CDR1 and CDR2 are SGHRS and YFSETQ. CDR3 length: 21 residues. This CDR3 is CASSPLDEQGAKTPGGKGQYF. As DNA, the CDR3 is TGCGCCAGCAGCCCACTTGACGAACAGGGGGCGAAGACCCCTGGGGGTAAGGGGCAGTACTTC.

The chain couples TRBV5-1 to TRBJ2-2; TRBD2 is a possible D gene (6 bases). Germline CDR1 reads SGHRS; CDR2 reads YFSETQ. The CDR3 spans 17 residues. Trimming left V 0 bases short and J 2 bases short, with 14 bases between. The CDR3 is CASSLDGGDRNTGELFF. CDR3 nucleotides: TGCGCCAGCAGCTTGGACGGGGGAGACAGAAACACCGGGGAGCTGTTTTTT.

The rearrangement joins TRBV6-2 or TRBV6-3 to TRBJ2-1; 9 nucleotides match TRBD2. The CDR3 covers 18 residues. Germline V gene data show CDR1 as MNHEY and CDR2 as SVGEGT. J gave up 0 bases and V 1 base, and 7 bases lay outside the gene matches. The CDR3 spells CASSYWLAGMSSYNEQFF. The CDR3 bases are TGTGCCAGCAGTTACTGGCTAGCGGGGATGAGCTCCTACAATGAGCAGTTCTTC.

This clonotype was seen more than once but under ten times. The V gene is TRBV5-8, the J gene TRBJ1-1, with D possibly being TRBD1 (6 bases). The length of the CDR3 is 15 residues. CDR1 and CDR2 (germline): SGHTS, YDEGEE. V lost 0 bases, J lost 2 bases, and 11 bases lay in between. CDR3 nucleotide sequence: TGTGCCAGCAGCTTGGAAGGGGGGAAAAACACTGAAGCTTTCTTT. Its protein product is CASSLEGGKNTEAFF.

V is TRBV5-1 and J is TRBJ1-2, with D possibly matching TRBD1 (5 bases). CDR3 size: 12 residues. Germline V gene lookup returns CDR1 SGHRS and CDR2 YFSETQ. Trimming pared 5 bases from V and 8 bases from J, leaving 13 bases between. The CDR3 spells CASSKGQGGYTF. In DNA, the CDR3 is TGCGCCAGCAGTAAGGGGCAGGGCGGCTACACCTTC.

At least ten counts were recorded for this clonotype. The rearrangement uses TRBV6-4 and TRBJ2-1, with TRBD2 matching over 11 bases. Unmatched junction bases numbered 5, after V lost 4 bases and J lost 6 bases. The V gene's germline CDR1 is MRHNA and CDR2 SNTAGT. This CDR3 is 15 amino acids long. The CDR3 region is CASSVGLAAVNEQFF. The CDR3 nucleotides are TGTGCCAGCAGTGTGGGACTAGCGGCCGTCAATGAGCAGTTCTTC.

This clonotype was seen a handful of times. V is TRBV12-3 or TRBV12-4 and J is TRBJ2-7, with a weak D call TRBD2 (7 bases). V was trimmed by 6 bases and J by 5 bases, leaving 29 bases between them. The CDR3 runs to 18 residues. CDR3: CASSSGGKVAGATHEQYF. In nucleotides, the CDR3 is TGTGCCAGCAGCTCAGGAGGCAAGGTGGCGGGGGCCACCCACGAGCAGTACTTC.

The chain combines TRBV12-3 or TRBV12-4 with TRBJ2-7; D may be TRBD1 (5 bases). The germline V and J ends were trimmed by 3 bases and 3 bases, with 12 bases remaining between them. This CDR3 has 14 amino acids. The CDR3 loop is CASSFRGLDYEQYF. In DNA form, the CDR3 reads TGTGCCAGCAGTTTTAGGGGATTGGACTACGAGCAGTACTTC.

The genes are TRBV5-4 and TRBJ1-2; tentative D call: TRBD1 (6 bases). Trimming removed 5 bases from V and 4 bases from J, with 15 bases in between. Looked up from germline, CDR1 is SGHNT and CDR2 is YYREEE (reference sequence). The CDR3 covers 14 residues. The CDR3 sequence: CASRASQGIYGYTF. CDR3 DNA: TGTGCCAGCAGAGCCTCGCAGGGGATCTATGGCTACACCTTC.

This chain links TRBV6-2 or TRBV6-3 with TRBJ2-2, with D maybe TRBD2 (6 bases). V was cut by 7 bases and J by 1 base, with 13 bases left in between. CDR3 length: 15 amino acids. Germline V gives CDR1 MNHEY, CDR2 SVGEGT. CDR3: CASNPWRVNTGELFF. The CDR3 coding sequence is TGTGCCAGCAATCCCTGGAGGGTGAACACCGGGGAGCTGTTTTTT.

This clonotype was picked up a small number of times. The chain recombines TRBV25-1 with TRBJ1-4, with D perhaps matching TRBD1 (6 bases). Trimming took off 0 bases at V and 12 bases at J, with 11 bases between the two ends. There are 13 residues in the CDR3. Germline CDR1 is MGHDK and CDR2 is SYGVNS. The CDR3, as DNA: TGTGCCAGCAGTGAATACTGGGCAGGGGAACTGTTTTTT. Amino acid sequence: CASSEYWAGELFF.

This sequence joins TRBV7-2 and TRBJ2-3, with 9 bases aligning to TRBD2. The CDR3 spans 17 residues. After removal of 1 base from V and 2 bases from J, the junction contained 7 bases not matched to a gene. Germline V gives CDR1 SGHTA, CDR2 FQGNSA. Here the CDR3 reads CASSLVGTSLTTDTQYF. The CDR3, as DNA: TGTGCCAGCAGCTTAGTAGGGACTAGCCTTACCACAGATACGCAGTATTTT.

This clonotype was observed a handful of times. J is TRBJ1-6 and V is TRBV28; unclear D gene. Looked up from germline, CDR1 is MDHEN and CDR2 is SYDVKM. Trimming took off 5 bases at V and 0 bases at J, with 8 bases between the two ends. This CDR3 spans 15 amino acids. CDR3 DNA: TGTGCCAGCAGTATGGATAGCTCCTATAATTCACCCCTCCACTTT. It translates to CASSMDSSYNSPLHF.

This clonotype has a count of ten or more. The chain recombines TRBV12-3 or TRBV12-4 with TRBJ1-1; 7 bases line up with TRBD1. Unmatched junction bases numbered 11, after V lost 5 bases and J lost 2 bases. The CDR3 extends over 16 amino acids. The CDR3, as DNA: TGTGCCAGCAGTCGTGGCAGGGGGGTCTCAAACACTGAAGCTTTCTTT. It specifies CASSRGRGVSNTEAFF.

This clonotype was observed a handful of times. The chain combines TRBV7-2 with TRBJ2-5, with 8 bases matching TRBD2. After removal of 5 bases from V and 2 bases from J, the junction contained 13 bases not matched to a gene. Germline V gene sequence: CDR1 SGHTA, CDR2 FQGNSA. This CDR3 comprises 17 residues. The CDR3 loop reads CASSPRPRTSRQETQYF. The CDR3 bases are TGTGCCAGCAGCCCAAGACCCAGGACTAGCCGACAAGAGACCCAGTACTTC.

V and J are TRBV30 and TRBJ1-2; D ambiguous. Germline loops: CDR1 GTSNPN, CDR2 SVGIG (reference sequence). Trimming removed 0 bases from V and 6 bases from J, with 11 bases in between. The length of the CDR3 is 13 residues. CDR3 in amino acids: CAWSVRIGDGYTF. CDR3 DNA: TGTGCCTGGAGTGTAAGGATCGGGGATGGCTACACCTTC. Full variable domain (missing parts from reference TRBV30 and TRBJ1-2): SQTIHQWPATLVQPVGSPLSLECTVEGTSNPNLYWYRQAAGRGLQLLFYSVGIGQISSEVPQNLSASRPQDRQFILSSKKLLLSDSGFYLCAWSVRIGDGYTFGSGTRLTVV.

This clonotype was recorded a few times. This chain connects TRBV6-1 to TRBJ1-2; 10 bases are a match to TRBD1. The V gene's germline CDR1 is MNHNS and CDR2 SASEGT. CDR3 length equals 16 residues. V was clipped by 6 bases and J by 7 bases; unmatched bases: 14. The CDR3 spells CASSLRADRGIGGYTF. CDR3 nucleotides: TGTGCCAGCAGCCTACGGGCGGACAGGGGGATAGGTGGCTACACCTTC.

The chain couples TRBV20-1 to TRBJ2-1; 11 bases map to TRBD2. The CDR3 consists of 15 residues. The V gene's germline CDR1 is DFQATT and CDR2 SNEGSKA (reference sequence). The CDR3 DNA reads TGCACCGTCCTAGCGGGAGGAGTCTCCTACAATGAGCAGTTCTTC. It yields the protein CTVLAGGVSYNEQFF.

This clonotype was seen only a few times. The DNA of the CDR3 is TGTGCCAGCAGTGAGGACAGGCTGAACACTGAAGCTTTCTTT. Translated: CASSEDRLNTEAFF. The V gene is TRBV6-1, the J gene TRBJ1-1; TRBD1 aligns across 7 bases. J was trimmed by 0 bases and V by 3 bases; bases with no gene match: 1. Germline CDR1 and CDR2: MNHNS and SASEGT. There are 14 residues in the CDR3.

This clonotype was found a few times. The DNA of the CDR3 is TGCGCCAGCAGCTCTGGACTAGCGAACACCGGGGAGCTGTTTTTT. This encodes CASSSGLANTGELFF. The V and J genes are TRBV5-1 and TRBJ2-2, with TRBD2 matching 7 bases. This CDR3 is 15 amino acids long. Losses at the gene ends were 3 bases for V and 0 bases for J; bases not matched to a gene: 2. Looked up from germline, CDR1 is SGHRS and CDR2 is YFSETQ.

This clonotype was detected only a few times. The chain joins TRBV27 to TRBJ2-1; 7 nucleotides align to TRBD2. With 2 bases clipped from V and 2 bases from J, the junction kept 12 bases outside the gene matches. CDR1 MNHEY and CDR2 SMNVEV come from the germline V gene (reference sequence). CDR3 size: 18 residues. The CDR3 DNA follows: TGTGCCAGCAGTTTAAAGAGTGTCCAGCGGGGAACCTACAATGAGCAGTTCTTC. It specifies CASSLKSVQRGTYNEQFF.

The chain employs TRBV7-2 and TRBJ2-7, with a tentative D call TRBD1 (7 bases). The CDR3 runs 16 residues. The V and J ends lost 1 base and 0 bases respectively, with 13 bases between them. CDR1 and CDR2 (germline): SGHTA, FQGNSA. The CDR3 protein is CASSLGAGGGSYEQYF. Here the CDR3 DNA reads TGTGCCAGCAGCTTAGGGGCAGGGGGAGGCTCCTACGAGCAGTACTTC.

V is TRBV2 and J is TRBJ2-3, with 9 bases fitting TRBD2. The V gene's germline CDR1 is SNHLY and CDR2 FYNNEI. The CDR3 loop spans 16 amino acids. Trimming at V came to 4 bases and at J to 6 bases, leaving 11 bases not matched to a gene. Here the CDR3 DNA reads TGTGCCAGCAGTGGGATCGGCGGGGGGGCCTGGGATACGCAGTATTTT. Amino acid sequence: CASSGIGGGAWDTQYF.

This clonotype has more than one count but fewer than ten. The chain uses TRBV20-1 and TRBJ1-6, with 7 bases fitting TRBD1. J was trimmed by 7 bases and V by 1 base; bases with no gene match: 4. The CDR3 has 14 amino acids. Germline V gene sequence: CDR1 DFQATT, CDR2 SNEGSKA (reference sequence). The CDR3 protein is CSARVGTVNSPLHF. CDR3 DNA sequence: TGCAGTGCTAGAGTGGGGACAGTGAATTCACCCCTCCACTTT.

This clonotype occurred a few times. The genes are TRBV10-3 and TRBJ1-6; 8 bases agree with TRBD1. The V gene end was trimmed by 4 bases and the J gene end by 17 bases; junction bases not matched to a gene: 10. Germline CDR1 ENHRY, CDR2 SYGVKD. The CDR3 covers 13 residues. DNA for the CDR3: TGTGCCATCAGTGGGGGGACAGGCCTCCCCGTCCACTTT. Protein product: CAISGGTGLPVHF.